This T cell receptor beta chain was recovered during a study of post-analysis software for immune sequencing data. Study as a whole: The disease courses spanned relapsing-remitting, secondary progressive and progressive-relapsing forms of multiple sclerosis. Study-level findings and limits: F measure showed strong co-clustering of same-batch samples. Patients carried roughly five TRBV segments more frequently than controls did, and TRBV5-6, TRBV5-1 and TRBV20-1 were among them.

Unique molecular identifiers were present in the TCR beta cDNA libraries. One entry per CDR3 protein results from TCRdb running MiXCR on the PCR reads. This table holds roughly 800,000 distinct CDR3 sequences, about 45% found once. This clonotype showed up just a few times. Its antigen is undetermined. This CDR3 comprises 15 residues. The sequence was collected from a girl aged 5-17 years with multiple sclerosis. V is TRBV21-1 and J is TRBJ2-7; the table's D gene call, TRBD1, was not cross checked with the DNA. TRBV21-1 is flagged as a pseudogene. Material: blood. The CDR3 bases are TGTGCCAGCAGCAAAGGGGGACACGCCGTCTACGAGCAGTACTTC. Translated: CASSKGGHAVYEQYF.